This T cell receptor beta chain comes out of a study of T cell changes during pregnancy in multiple sclerosis (dated by TCRdb to the late 2010s). About the full investigation: The study examined how the T cell repertoire changed over the course of pregnancy in women with multiple sclerosis.

This clone appeared a single time. Its antigen is unknown. No much larger clone is present one base from it, and per-base qualities are unavailable. Libraries were prepared through the immunoSEQ multiplex PCR assay. TCRdb retrieved this table from immuneACCESS and kept in-frame rearrangements only. Not all clones are present; in checked studies, unresolved V genes account for under half, and no reason is known for the remainder. This sample is represented by roughly 70,000 clones; about nine tenths of them were singletons. The biggest ten clones account for around 1.6% of the sample. The CDR3 spans 15 residues, from the cysteine through the phenylalanine. Just CDR3 DNA is preserved here, 45 bases in frame from base 1. The junction shows trimming of 2 bases on V and 0 bases on J, and the gene matches do not reach 2 bases of it. CDR1 and CDR2 are drawn from the germline V gene (reference sequence): MNHEY, SMNVEV.

Sequencing used peripheral blood, obtained in the third trimester of pregnancy. The chain is encoded by TRBV27 joined to TRBJ2-3, with 7 bases matching TRBD2. This TCR was recovered from a female donor with multiple sclerosis, enrolled in a pregnancy study. The nucleotides are TGTGCCAGCAGTTTAACTAGCGCTAGCACAGATACGCAGTATTTT. Its amino acids are CASSLTSASTDTQYF.